The 9 T cell receptor beta chains in this list originate from one sample, sequenced in a study of blood T cell repertoires in COVID-19. The table came from immunoSEQ multiplex PCR; TCRdb's copy has only in-frame clones and leaves some out. The sample holds 200,000 to 300,000 clones, more than 85% seen once. Material: PBMCs or T cells enriched from blood (not recorded which). The receptors stem from a woman in her 30s who had recovered from COVID-19.

The gene calls are TRBV11-2 and TRBJ1-1, with D perhaps TRBD1 (5 bases). The V and J ends lost 2 bases and 10 bases respectively, with 23 bases between them. The germline V gene has CDR1 SGHAT and CDR2 FQNNGV. The CDR3 loop spans 16 amino acids. The CDR3 DNA reads as TGTGCCAGCAGCTTAATGATGGGAATCAGCGGGGGACGAGCTTTCTTT. Encoded protein: CASSLMMGISGGRAFF. The whole variable domain, filled in from reference TRBV11-2 and TRBJ1-1, reads EAGVAQSPRYKIIEKRQSVAFWCNPISGHATLYWYQQILGQGPKLLIQFQNNGVVDDSQLPKDRFSAERLKGVDSTLKIQPAKLEDSAVYLCASSLMMGISGGRAFFGQGTRLTVV.

This chain connects TRBV27 to TRBJ1-5, with 8 bases that match TRBD1. There are 17 residues in the CDR3. Germline trimming cut 2 bases from V and 0 bases from J; bases unmatched to any gene: 6. Germline CDR1 MNHEY, CDR2 SMNVEV (reference sequence). CDR3 in DNA: TGTGCCAGCAGTTTAATTGGACAGGGAGCTAGCAATCAGCCCCAGCATTTT. This codes for CASSLIGQGASNQPQHF.

The chain carries TRBV28 and TRBJ2-1, with D tentatively TRBD2 (5 bases). V lost 3 bases, J lost 0 bases, and 18 bases lay in between. CDR3 length: 18 amino acids. Germline V gene sequence: CDR1 MDHEN, CDR2 SYDVKM. The CDR3 nucleotides read TGTGCCAGCAGTTTGGGGAGTCGGGCGCGCAGCTCCTACAATGAGCAGTTCTTC. This gives the protein CASSLGSRARSSYNEQFF.

This clone was seen a single time. The gene calls are TRBV28 and TRBJ1-1, with a possible D match to TRBD1 (5 bases). Germline V gene data show CDR1 as MDHEN and CDR2 as SYDVKM. This CDR3 is 17 amino acids long. V was shortened by 3 bases and J by 1 base, with 18 bases between the two germline ends. The CDR3 DNA sequence: TGTGCCAGCAGTTTGAACCTGGGATCTGGGGCGAACACTGAAGCTTTCTTT. It specifies CASSLNLGSGANTEAFF.

This chain uses TRBV7-2 with TRBJ1-1; D may be TRBD1 (5 bases). Germline V gene data show CDR1 as SGHTA and CDR2 as FQGNSA. The CDR3 has 18 residues. V was pared by 2 bases and J by 2 bases, with 21 bases between. In DNA form, the CDR3 reads TGTGCCAGCAGCTTACTTCTCGGTCTGGGGGGAGTCAACACTGAAGCTTTCTTT. This codes for CASSLLLGLGGVNTEAFF.

V and J are TRBV19 and TRBJ1-6; the match to TRBD1 covers 10 bases. After removal of 5 bases from V and 7 bases from J, the junction contained 2 bases not matched to a gene. The germline gives CDR1 LNHDA, CDR2 SQIVND (reference sequence). This CDR3 is built from 14 residues. The CDR3 is CASSADRGNSPLHF. The DNA for the CDR3 is TGTGCCAGTAGTGCGGACAGGGGGAATTCACCCCTCCACTTT.

V and J are TRBV20-1 and TRBJ1-2; 9 nucleotides line up with TRBD1. CDR3 length: 14 amino acids. Looked up from germline, CDR1 is DFQATT and CDR2 is SNEGSKA (reference sequence). Unmatched junction bases numbered 7, after V lost 4 bases and J lost 4 bases. The CDR3 loop reads CSATDRGVVYGYTF. The CDR3 bases are TGCAGTGCTACTGACAGGGGGGTAGTCTATGGCTACACCTTC.

This clone was recorded once. V gene TRBV13 combines with J gene TRBJ2-7; D may be TRBD2 (5 bases). This CDR3 is built from 13 residues. Germline CDR1 reads PRHDT; CDR2 reads FYEKMQ (reference sequence). The V end was cut by 5 bases, the J end by 6 bases, with 14 bases between. The CDR3: CASSIRRTGEQYF. For the CDR3, the DNA is TGTGCCAGCAGCATTCGACGGACTGGCGAGCAGTACTTC.

The V gene is TRBV29-1, the J gene TRBJ1-4; TRBD1 agrees at 7 bases. The CDR3 totals 13 residues. V lost 6 bases, J lost 4 bases, and 5 bases stayed unmatched. The germline CDR1 and CDR2 sequences are SQVTM and ANQGSEA. CDR3 sequence: CSVTGQHNEKLFF. The CDR3 DNA is TGCAGCGTGACGGGACAGCATAATGAAAAACTGTTTTTT.